Listed here are 11 T cell receptor beta chains from one sample, sequenced in a study of blood T cells in healthy people across ages. The authors ran a second PCR of about 6 to 12 cycles using a sample-barcoded 5' primer and a J-beta primer mix. MiXCR, run by TCRdb on the 5' RACE reads, gives a single entry per CDR3 protein. Altogether about 800,000 distinct CDR3 sequences are present, 20% to 25% being singletons, with the ten largest covering more than 3%. The data were also submitted as part of a second study, on T cells of mothers and their children.

The sequenced sample consisted of blood. All receptors come from a boy aged 5-17 years in good health.

This chain uses TRBV20-1 with TRBJ2-2; perhaps TRBD2 as D (6 bases). The germline CDR1 and CDR2 sequences are DFQATT and SNEGSKA (reference sequence). Trimming removed 1 base from V and 4 bases from J, with 10 bases in between. This CDR3 contains 14 residues. CDR3 sequence: CSARVPAGTGELFF. The CDR3 nucleotides read TGCAGTGCTAGAGTGCCAGCGGGCACCGGGGAGCTGTTTTTT.

V is TRBV2 and J is TRBJ2-3, with TRBD2 as a possible D gene (6 bases). V dropped 8 bases and J dropped 0 bases, with 18 bases sitting between them. This CDR3 contains 16 residues. The V gene's germline CDR1 is SNHLY and CDR2 FYNNEI. This CDR3 reads CASPPGGDISTDTQYF. In DNA, the CDR3 is TGTGCCAGCCCTCCAGGCGGGGATATTAGCACAGATACGCAGTATTTT.

The chain recombines TRBV6-2 or TRBV6-3 with TRBJ2-7, with 9 nucleotides matching TRBD1. This CDR3 region has 15 residues. Trimming cost V 6 bases and J 2 bases; bases outside gene matches: 8. Germline V gene lookup returns CDR1 MNHEY and CDR2 SVGEGT. CDR3 in DNA: TGTGCCAGCAGCCCTTGGACAGGGGTTGCCTACGAGCAGTACTTC. Translating gives CASSPWTGVAYEQYF.

The CDR3 coding sequence is TGCGCCAGCAGCCAAGATCGGGCAGGGGGCGAAGATGGCTACACCTTC. Its protein is CASSQDRAGGEDGYTF. V usage is TRBV4-3 and J usage is TRBJ1-2; TRBD1 matches at 8 bases. CDR1 is LGHNA, CDR2 YSLEER, per germline. Trimming cost V 0 bases and J 6 bases; bases outside gene matches: 9. CDR3 length: 16 amino acids.

The gene calls are TRBV30 and TRBJ1-2; unclear D gene. Trimming pared 0 bases from V and 4 bases from J, leaving 12 bases between. Germline CDR1 reads GTSNPN; CDR2 reads SVGIG (reference sequence). The CDR3 is 14 amino acids. The CDR3 sequence: CAWSVRGVGYGYTF. As DNA, the CDR3 is TGTGCCTGGAGTGTACGAGGAGTAGGCTATGGCTACACCTTC. Complete variable domain (other parts from reference TRBV30 and TRBJ1-2): SQTIHQWPATLVQPVGSPLSLECTVEGTSNPNLYWYRQAAGRGLQLLFYSVGIGQISSEVPQNLSASRPQDRQFILSSKKLLLSDSGFYLCAWSVRGVGYGYTFGSGTRLTVV.

The chain employs TRBV6-2 or TRBV6-3 and TRBJ2-3, with no clear D. Near its end, the DNA agrees better with TRBJ1-5, so the J call may be wrong. The CDR3 covers 15 residues. CDR1 and CDR2 from the germline V gene are MNHEY and SVGEGT. The chain's CDR3 is CASSLTDGPPDTQHF. The CDR3 nucleotides are TGTGCCAGCAGTCTTACGGACGGACCTCCAGATACGCAGCATTTT.

The chain links TRBV9 to TRBJ2-4; possible D gene TRBD1, 6 bases. The CDR3 extends over 16 amino acids. Germline V CDR1 and CDR2: SGDLS, YYNGEE. The germline V and J ends were trimmed by 3 bases and 0 bases, with 13 bases remaining between them. CDR3 sequence (DNA): TGTGCCAGCAGCGAGGACAGCCGACTAGCCAAAAACATTCAGTACTTC. Amino acid sequence: CASSEDSRLAKNIQYF.

This sequence joins TRBV24-1 and TRBJ2-2, with 9 bases lining up with TRBD1. Germline loops: CDR1 KGHDR, CDR2 SFDVKD. J lost 6 bases, V lost 4 bases, and 5 bases had no gene match. The CDR3 has 15 amino acids. The CDR3 region has the DNA TGTGCCACCAGTGAACAGGGGGCTTTTCCCGGGGAGCTGTTTTTT. It translates to CATSEQGAFPGELFF.

This chain joins TRBV24-1 and TRBJ2-1; D not certain. The germline CDR1 and CDR2 sequences are KGHDR and SFDVKD. The CDR3 has 13 amino acids. Trimming took off 4 bases at V and 5 bases at J, with 8 bases between the two ends. Written as DNA, the CDR3 is TGTGCCACCAGTGACAGCCGCGACAATGAGCAGTTCTTC. Protein sequence: CATSDSRDNEQFF.

The chain has TRBV5-1 and TRBJ2-7; 8 positions agree with TRBD2. The J segment lost 7 bases and the V segment lost 4 bases, leaving 7 bases of the junction unmatched. The CDR3 contains 13 residues. Germline V gene lookup returns CDR1 SGHRS and CDR2 YFSETQ. The CDR3 loop is CASSPREGGEQYF. The CDR3 region has the DNA TGCGCCAGCAGCCCCCGGGAGGGCGGAGAGCAGTACTTC.

This clonotype has a handful of counts. The rearrangement joins TRBV7-2 to TRBJ2-3; D unclear. CDR1 SGHTA and CDR2 FQGNSA come from the germline V gene. The CDR3 length is 12 residues. V was clipped by 0 bases and J by 7 bases, with 5 bases between them. The CDR3 region is CASSLALNTQYF. The CDR3 region has the DNA TGTGCCAGCAGCTTAGCGCTGAATACGCAGTATTTT.